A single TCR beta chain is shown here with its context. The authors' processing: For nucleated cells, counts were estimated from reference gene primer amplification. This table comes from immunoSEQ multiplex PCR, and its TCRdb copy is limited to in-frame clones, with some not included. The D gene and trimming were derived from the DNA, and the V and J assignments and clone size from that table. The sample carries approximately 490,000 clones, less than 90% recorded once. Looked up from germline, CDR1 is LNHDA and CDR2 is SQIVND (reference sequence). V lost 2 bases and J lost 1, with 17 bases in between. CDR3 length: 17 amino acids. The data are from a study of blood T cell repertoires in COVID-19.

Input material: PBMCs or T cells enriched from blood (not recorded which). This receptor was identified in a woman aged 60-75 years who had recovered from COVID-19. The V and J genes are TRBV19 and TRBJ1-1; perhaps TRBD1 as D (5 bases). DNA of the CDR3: TGTGCCAGTAGTATACCGGCAGGGCGAGGTCCGAACACTGAAGCTTTCTTT. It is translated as CASSIPAGRGPNTEAFF.